These 18 T cell receptor beta chains were all obtained from the same sample, sequenced in a study of cytomegalovirus exposure and HLA in healthy donors. Vbeta (60) and Jbeta (13) primers were used in the PCR. Measured with immunoSEQ multiplex PCR; TCRdb has only the in-frame clones, and not every one. The sample holds 80,000 or so clones, approximately 57% seen once. Specimen: PBMCs. The receptors here all came from a man under 40 in good health and CMV-seropositive.

The chain uses TRBV27 and TRBJ2-7, with D perhaps TRBD1 (6 bases). The germline gives CDR1 MNHEY, CDR2 SMNVEV (reference sequence). V shed 4 bases and J shed 3 bases, with 10 bases lying between them. CDR3 length: 13 amino acids. The CDR3 sequence: CASSYRDGYEQYF. CDR3 DNA sequence: TGTGCCAGCAGTTACAGGGACGGCTACGAGCAGTACTTC.

The chain uses TRBV5-4 and TRBJ2-2, with 10 nucleotides matching TRBD1. V lost 9 bases and J lost 4; bases outside the gene matches: 12. This CDR3 contains 16 residues. Germline V gene lookup returns CDR1 SGHNT and CDR2 YYREEE (reference sequence). The CDR3 region is CATFNRQGAGTGELFF. CDR3 DNA: TGTGCCACCTTCAATCGACAGGGGGCTGGCACCGGGGAGCTGTTTTTT.

V is TRBV5-1 and J is TRBJ2-3, with 8 nucleotides matching TRBD2. CDR3 size: 16 residues. V gave up 0 bases and J gave up 5 bases; unmatched junction bases: 8. Germline CDR1 and CDR2: SGHRS and YFSETQ. Here the CDR3 DNA reads TGCGCCAGCAGCTTGGTCGGGGGGGCGACCGGAGATACGCAGTATTTT. This sequence encodes CASSLVGGATGDTQYF.

In this sample, this clone turned up once. V and J are TRBV4-1 and TRBJ1-6, with unresolved D. The CDR3 sequence is 15 residues long. V lost 0 bases and J lost 10, with 13 bases in between. From germline, CDR1 is MGHRA and CDR2 YSYEKL. The CDR3 DNA sequence: TGCGCCAGCAGCCAAGATCTGGTCCGCGGGTCACCCCTCCACTTT. As protein: CASSQDLVRGSPLHF.

This rearrangement joins TRBV28 to TRBJ1-2; no clear D gene. Looked up from germline, CDR1 is MDHEN and CDR2 is SYDVKM. The CDR3 extends over 12 amino acids. The V gene lost 2 bases and the J gene lost 7 bases, with 8 bases spanning the gap. In DNA form, the CDR3 reads TGTGCCAGCAGTTTACAGGAGGGTGGCTACACCTTC. Its translation is CASSLQEGGYTF.

The gene calls are TRBV28 and TRBJ2-1; 7 bases match TRBD2. Trimming removed 7 bases from V and 8 bases from J; junction bases left unmatched: 11. Germline lookup yields CDR1 MDHEN and CDR2 SYDVKM. The CDR3 runs to 14 residues. The CDR3 DNA is TGTGCCAGCATAATCGGCGGGAGTAGGGATGAGCAGTTCTTC. Translated: CASIIGGSRDEQFF.

V and J are TRBV5-4 and TRBJ2-7, with D unresolved. Germline-derived CDR1 and CDR2 are SGHNT and YYREEE (reference sequence). This CDR3 is 14 amino acids long. V was shortened by 0 bases and J by 6 bases, with 13 bases between the two germline ends. CDR3 sequence reads: CASSLAVGRVEQYF. DNA for the CDR3: TGTGCCAGCAGCTTGGCCGTCGGTCGGGTCGAGCAGTACTTC.

V and J are TRBV2 and TRBJ2-3; D is possibly TRBD2 (5 bases). V lost 8 bases, J lost 1 base, and 7 bases lay in between. CDR3 length: 12 residues. Germline V gene data show CDR1 as SNHLY and CDR2 as FYNNEI. Here the CDR3 reads CASWRGTDTQYF. The CDR3 DNA sequence: TGTGCCAGCTGGCGGGGCACAGATACGCAGTATTTT.

V usage is TRBV4-1 and J usage is TRBJ2-2, with D maybe TRBD1 (6 bases). The CDR3 totals 16 residues. The germline V and J ends were trimmed by 2 bases and 0 bases, with 10 bases remaining between them. The germline V gene encodes CDR1 MGHRA and CDR2 YSYEKL. As DNA, the CDR3 is TGCGCCAGCAGCCAATGGGGGCGTTCGAACACCGGGGAGCTGTTTTTT. Translating it yields CASSQWGRSNTGELFF.

The rearrangement links TRBV11-2 to TRBJ2-3; D is possibly TRBD1 (5 bases). The V gene's germline CDR1 is SGHAT and CDR2 FQNNGV. The germline V and J ends were trimmed by 4 bases and 2 bases, with 19 bases remaining between them. This CDR3 spans 17 amino acids. CDR3 sequence: CASSSRRDSTSTDTQYF. The DNA of the CDR3 is TGTGCCAGCAGCTCCCGGAGAGACAGTACCTCCACAGATACGCAGTATTTT.

V and J are TRBV5-1 and TRBJ2-1; TRBD2 agrees at 7 bases. V shed 2 bases and J 7 bases; nucleotides not matched to a gene: 9. Germline V gene lookup returns CDR1 SGHRS and CDR2 YFSETQ. This CDR3 contains 15 residues. The chain's CDR3 is CASSFMGGPENEQFF. For the CDR3, the DNA is TGCGCCAGCAGCTTTATGGGAGGGCCGGAAAATGAGCAGTTCTTC.

The V gene is TRBV27, the J gene TRBJ1-6; possibly TRBD1 for D (5 bases). The CDR3 covers 18 residues. V was shortened by 2 bases and J by 7 bases, with 21 bases between the two germline ends. The germline CDR1 and CDR2 sequences are MNHEY and SMNVEV (reference sequence). The CDR3 nucleotides read TGTGCCAGCAGTTTAAATCCCCCTCTATGGGGGGGAAATTCACCCCTCCACTTT. This encodes CASSLNPPLWGGNSPLHF.

The V gene is TRBV27, the J gene TRBJ1-4; TRBD1 is a possible D gene (5 bases). The ends were cut back, 4 bases at V and 5 bases at J, with 14 bases in the middle. Germline CDR1 reads MNHEY; CDR2 reads SMNVEV (reference sequence). The CDR3 consists of 15 residues. The CDR3 coding sequence is TGTGCCAGCAGTTGGGGCGGTAGGGGAAATGAAAAACTGTTTTTT. Translation: CASSWGGRGNEKLFF.

This clone was counted between two and nine times. V is TRBV29-1 and J is TRBJ2-3, with D perhaps matching TRBD1 (6 bases). V lost 2 bases, J lost 1 base, and 10 bases lay in between. In germline, CDR1 is SQVTM, CDR2 ANQGSEA. The CDR3 is made up of 14 amino acids. CDR3 amino acids: CSVEIGTRTDTQYF. The CDR3 DNA is TGCAGCGTTGAAATCGGGACACGCACAGATACGCAGTATTTT.

The chain couples TRBV18 to TRBJ1-5; perhaps TRBD1 as D (6 bases). The V gene lost 3 bases and the J gene lost 13 bases, with 13 bases spanning the gap. This CDR3 has 12 residues. CDR1 and CDR2 from the germline V gene are KGHSH and LQKENI. CDR3 bases: TGTGCCAGCTCACCCCGCGGACAGCAACAGCATTTT. Its protein product is CASSPRGQQQHF.

The chain couples TRBV5-1 to TRBJ2-1, with TRBD2 matching over 11 bases. CDR1 and CDR2 from the germline V gene are SGHRS and YFSETQ. With V trimmed by 4 bases and J by 7 bases, 10 bases remained unmatched. CDR3 length: 16 residues. The CDR3 DNA sequence: TGCGCCAGCAGCGTCGCTAGCGGGGGGTTCAGTAATGAGCAGTTCTTC. This codes for CASSVASGGFSNEQFF.

The V call is TRBV29-1, the J call TRBJ2-7; TRBD1 matches at 7 bases. The ends lost 7 bases at V and 5 bases at J; junction bases unmatched: 14. This CDR3 is 14 amino acids long. Germline-derived CDR1 and CDR2 are SQVTM and ANQGSEA. Here the CDR3 DNA reads TGCAGCGCCGCGGGTGGGGACAGAATCAACGAGCAGTACTTC. Translation: CSAAGGDRINEQYF.

In this sample, this clone turned up once. The rearrangement joins TRBV6-1 to TRBJ1-2; D is possibly TRBD1 (6 bases). Trimming shortened V by 5 bases and J by 2 bases, and 9 bases separated the two germline ends. This CDR3 is 13 amino acids long. Germline CDR1 reads MNHNS; CDR2 reads SASEGT. The CDR3 coding sequence is TGTGCCAGCAGTATGGACAGAAACTATGGCTACACCTTC. Translation gives CASSMDRNYGYTF.